The TCR beta chain described here comes from a study of blood T cell repertoires in COVID-19. At the level of the study: COVID-19 samples collected from the United States, Italy and Spain covered acute and convalescent phases. PBMCs, B-cell-depleted T cells, or T cells provided the cDNA or gDNA that made up the material.

The CDR3 runs 20 residues. Authors' analysis steps: Quantification of nucleated cells was approximated via reference gene primer amplification. TCRdb keeps only in-frame clones here, not all; method: immunoSEQ multiplex PCR. That table is the source of V, J and clone size, and D and trimming were worked out from the DNA. The top ten hold 7.3% of the sample, which has under 70,000 clones, around 90% seen once. The specimen sequenced was peripheral blood. The receptor was derived from a woman aged 60-70 years with active or convalescent COVID-19. The gene calls are TRBV7-5 and TRBJ2-3; the D call in the table, TRBD2, was not verified against the DNA. TRBV7-5 is marked as a pseudogene. The CDR3 loop reads CVRSLQEGPRRVQHADTQYF. The CDR3 DNA reads as TGTGTCAGAAGTTTACAGGAAGGACCAAGGAGGGTTCAACACGCAGATACGCAGTATTTT.